These 10 T cell receptor beta chains came from one sample sequenced in a study of shared clonotypes between healthy human individuals. Sequencing was performed with immunoSEQ multiplex PCR; in TCRdb, only in-frame clones are kept and a portion is missing. The sample has about 92,000 clones, almost 70% seen once. The specimen was memory CD8+ T cells sorted from blood. Documented subset: CD45RO+ cells pooled with CCR7-negative TemRA cells. The source is a man under 40 in good health.

This sequence joins TRBV7-2 and TRBJ1-3; D remains ambiguous. This CDR3 comprises 14 residues. Per germline, CDR1 SGHTA and CDR2 FQGNSA. V shed 1 base and J shed 4 bases, with 8 bases lying between them. The CDR3 DNA is TGTGCCAGCAGCTTAGGGGTTCTGGGAAACACCATATATTTT. It yields the protein CASSLGVLGNTIYF.

V and J are TRBV27 and TRBJ2-2, with D perhaps matching TRBD2 (5 bases). Germline V gives CDR1 MNHEY, CDR2 SMNVEV (reference sequence). V was clipped by 0 bases and J by 9 bases, with 23 bases between them. This CDR3 is 18 amino acids long. The chain's CDR3 is CASSLSAASSRSPRELFF. In nucleotides, the CDR3 is TGTGCCAGCAGTTTATCAGCGGCGTCTAGCAGAAGCCCCAGGGAGCTGTTTTTT.

This clone was seen a handful of times. The chain joins TRBV2 to TRBJ2-3; D gene unclear. The germline V gene has CDR1 SNHLY and CDR2 FYNNEI. V was pared by 6 bases and J by 4 bases, with 8 bases between. The length of the CDR3 is 12 residues. The CDR3 DNA reads TGTGCCAGCAGCGGGCGTGCAGATACGCAGTATTTT. This gives the protein CASSGRADTQYF.

This sequence joins TRBV25-1 and TRBJ1-1; no clear D gene. Trimming pared 7 bases from V and 2 bases from J, leaving 17 bases between. The CDR3 sequence is 15 residues long. CDR1 is MGHDK, CDR2 SYGVNS, per germline. The CDR3 spells CASTETGLFNTEAFF. The DNA for the CDR3 is TGTGCCAGCACCGAAACCGGGTTATTTAACACTGAAGCTTTCTTT.

This clone was recorded many times. V is TRBV11-2 and J is TRBJ2-7; 9 bases are a match to TRBD1. The V segment lost 4 bases and the J segment 3 bases; nucleotides outside the gene matches: 4. Germline-derived CDR1 and CDR2 are SGHAT and FQNNGV. The CDR3 covers 14 residues. DNA of the CDR3: TGTGCCAGCAGCTATAACAGGGGGCTCTACGAGCAGTACTTC. Translated: CASSYNRGLYEQYF.

The rearrangement uses TRBV19 and TRBJ1-4; the D gene is possibly TRBD1 (5 bases). The CDR3 runs 13 residues. The V end was cut by 8 bases, the J end by 6 bases, with 13 bases between. CDR1 is LNHDA and CDR2 is SQIVND in the germline V gene (reference sequence). CDR3 bases: TGTGCCAGTGGCCTCGGGGGGGATGAAAAACTGTTTTTT. It codes for CASGLGGDEKLFF.

This chain joins TRBV18 and TRBJ2-7, with D perhaps TRBD1 (5 bases). V was pared by 3 bases and J by 2 bases, with 8 bases between. This CDR3 has 13 amino acids. CDR1 and CDR2 from the germline V gene are KGHSH and LQKENI. CDR3 amino acids: CASSPGPTYEQYF. CDR3 sequence (DNA): TGTGCCAGCTCACCGGGGCCGACCTACGAGCAGTACTTC.

The rearrangement uses TRBV10-3 and TRBJ2-3, with 8 positions matching TRBD2. This CDR3 region has 15 residues. V gave up 0 bases and J gave up 6 bases; unmatched junction bases: 5. The V gene's germline CDR1 is ENHRY and CDR2 SYGVKD. The DNA of the CDR3 is TGTGCCATCAGTGAGTCCAGCGGGAGTTGGGATACGCAGTATTTT. It codes for CAISESSGSWDTQYF.

This clone was counted only a few times. V and J are TRBV12-2 and TRBJ2-5; the tabulated D call, TRBD2, remains unverified against the DNA. TRBV12-2 is marked as a pseudogene. This CDR3 is 18 amino acids long. CDR3 protein: CASRSIGPVDTGEETQYF. The CDR3 DNA reads TGTGCAAGTCGCTCAATTGGACCAGTCGACACGGGGGAAGAGACCCAGTACTTC.

CDR3 in DNA: TGTGCCAGCAGTCCAAAGGAGGGGACAGTAAGCACAGATACGCAGTATTTT. Protein: CASSPKEGTVSTDTQYF. This chain joins TRBV28 and TRBJ2-3; tentative D call: TRBD1 (7 bases). Germline V gene data show CDR1 as MDHEN and CDR2 as SYDVKM. This CDR3 spans 17 amino acids. Trimming removed 5 bases at V and 0 bases at J, with 18 bases between.